This entry lists 25 T cell receptor beta chains sequenced from one sample in a study of graft-versus-host responses after intestinal transplantation. TCRdb's table, derived via immunoSEQ multiplex PCR, lists solely in-frame clones and lacks some. The repertoire includes 45,000 to 55,000 clones, approximately 92% of them detected once, and about 5.5% sits in the top ten. The starting material was PBMCs, obtained 750 to 800 days after a first intestinal transplant, on the day of a second. Source of these receptors: a human patient who received an intestinal transplant, so some T cells may come from the graft donor.

The rearrangement joins TRBV6-5 to TRBJ1-2; TRBD1 might be the D (5 bases). This CDR3 has 15 amino acids. V was pared by 0 bases and J by 4 bases, with 12 bases between. Per germline, CDR1 MNHEY and CDR2 SVGAGI. In DNA, the CDR3 is TGTGCCAGCAGTTACTCTGGGGACTACGGCTATGGCTACACCTTC. It encodes CASSYSGDYGYGYTF.

This clone was seen a single time. The V and J genes are TRBV6-1 and TRBJ2-7; D unclear. Germline V gene sequence: CDR1 MNHNS, CDR2 SASEGT. The ends were cut back, 11 bases at V and 2 bases at J, with 13 bases in the middle. The CDR3 loop spans 12 amino acids. The CDR3 DNA reads as TGTGCCGTGCGCTACTCCACCTACGAGCAGTACTTC. Translated: CAVRYSTYEQYF.

The V call is TRBV28, the J call TRBJ2-5; a possible D gene is TRBD2 (6 bases). Germline loops: CDR1 MDHEN, CDR2 SYDVKM. This CDR3 is built from 11 residues. Trimming left V 3 bases short and J 9 bases short, with 8 bases between. The CDR3 loop is CASSFRDSQYF. The CDR3 DNA is TGTGCCAGCAGTTTTCGGGACTCCCAGTACTTC.

This chain joins TRBV28 and TRBJ1-1; TRBD1 matches at 8 bases. The V segment lost 2 bases and the J segment 4 bases; nucleotides outside the gene matches: 3. Germline CDR1 is MDHEN and CDR2 is SYDVKM. There are 14 residues in the CDR3. The CDR3, as DNA: TGTGCCAGCAGTTTACAGGGGACAGGCACTGAAGCTTTCTTT. Its translation: CASSLQGTGTEAFF.

The gene calls are TRBV4-2 and TRBJ1-3; no clear D. Germline CDR1 is LGHNA and CDR2 is YNFKEQ. This CDR3 has 14 residues. The ends were cut back, 2 bases at V and 0 bases at J, with 5 bases in the middle. CDR3 sequence: CASSQLNSGNTIYF. The CDR3 DNA reads as TGTGCCAGCAGCCAACTAAACTCTGGAAACACCATATATTTT.

The chain recombines TRBV7-9 with TRBJ2-5, with D unresolved. Near its end, the DNA agrees better with TRBJ2-7, so the J call may be wrong. The germline gives CDR1 SEHNR, CDR2 FQNEAQ (reference sequence). This CDR3 comprises 13 residues. CDR3 residues: CASSLDGSYEQYF. For the CDR3, the DNA is TGTGCCAGCAGCTTGGACGGATCCTACGAGCAGTACTTC.

The CDR3 nucleotides read TGTGCCAGCAGTCCCTACGCGGATAGCAATCAGCCCCAGCATTTT. It codes for CASSPYADSNQPQHF. V usage is TRBV27 and J usage is TRBJ1-5, with no clear D. Per the germline V gene, CDR1 is MNHEY and CDR2 is SMNVEV (reference sequence). Trimming shortened V by 5 bases and J by 0 bases, and 11 bases separated the two germline ends. This CDR3 has 15 amino acids.

The chain recombines TRBV6-5 with TRBJ2-5; D not resolved. The CDR3 is 15 residues long. Deletions cut 4 bases from V and 2 bases from J, with 14 bases between. Germline-derived CDR1 and CDR2 are MNHEY and SVGAGI. In DNA form, the CDR3 reads TGTGCCAGCAGTTTCTCTGCCAGTGCGCAAGAGACCCAGTACTTC. It translates to CASSFSASAQETQYF.

V usage is TRBV6-5 and J usage is TRBJ2-5, with TRBD1 as a possible D gene (6 bases). Germline V gene data show CDR1 as MNHEY and CDR2 as SVGAGI. This CDR3 has 15 residues. The ends were cut back, 0 bases at V and 4 bases at J, with 12 bases in the middle. For the CDR3, the DNA is TGTGCCAGCAGTTACTCGCAGCTACAGGGAGAGACCCAGTACTTC. Protein product: CASSYSQLQGETQYF.

The chain carries TRBV5-1 and TRBJ2-2; D gene uncertain. The CDR3 is made up of 15 amino acids. The germline V and J ends were trimmed by 0 bases and 1 base, with 7 bases remaining between them. Germline V gives CDR1 SGHRS, CDR2 YFSETQ. The CDR3 spells CASSLATVNTGELFF. CDR3 sequence (DNA): TGCGCCAGCAGCTTGGCGACGGTGAACACCGGGGAGCTGTTTTTT. Drawing the rest from reference TRBV5-1 and TRBJ2-2, the complete variable domain is KAGVTQTPRYLIKTRGQQVTLSCSPISGHRSVSWYQQTPGQGLQFLFEYFSETQRNKGNFPGRFSGRQFSNSRSEMNVSTLELGDSALYLCASSLATVNTGELFFGEGSRLTVL.

The V gene is TRBV27, the J gene TRBJ2-2; no clear D. Looked up from germline, CDR1 is MNHEY and CDR2 is SMNVEV (reference sequence). V dropped 6 bases and J dropped 3 bases, with 17 bases sitting between them. The CDR3 length is 16 residues. CDR3 sequence (DNA): TGTGCCAGCAGCCGAAGCCTCTTACAGTACACCGGGGAGCTGTTTTTT. Protein: CASSRSLLQYTGELFF.

In DNA form, the CDR3 reads TGTGCCAGCAGTGCCCCAGCCGGGACTAGCGTTTACACAGATACGCAGTATTTT. Translating gives CASSAPAGTSVYTDTQYF. The J gene is TRBJ2-3, the V gene TRBV2; TRBD2 aligns across 10 bases. The V gene's germline CDR1 is SNHLY and CDR2 FYNNEI. V was clipped by 4 bases and J by 2 bases; unmatched bases: 12. CDR3 length equals 18 residues.

This chain links TRBV5-1 with TRBJ2-7; perhaps D is TRBD1 or TRBD2 (5 bases each). Trimming pared 6 bases from V and 1 base from J, leaving 11 bases between. CDR3 length equals 13 residues. Germline loops: CDR1 SGHRS, CDR2 YFSETQ. CDR3 bases: TGCGCCAGCACTAGGGACCGATCCTACGAGCAGTACTTC. Amino acid sequence: CASTRDRSYEQYF.

This chain uses TRBV4-1 with TRBJ2-1, with 8 nucleotides matching TRBD2. The CDR3 length is 15 residues. CDR1 is MGHRA, CDR2 YSYEKL, per germline. V lost 4 bases, J lost 7 bases, and 9 bases stayed unmatched. For the CDR3, the DNA is TGCGCCAGCAGCCCGGCCGGGACTAGGCTAAATGAGCAGTTCTTC. It specifies CASSPAGTRLNEQFF.

The chain carries TRBV6-6 and TRBJ2-7, with D hard to call. TRBJ2-5 explains the end of the DNA better; the J call may be wrong. The CDR3 has 12 residues. The germline gives CDR1 MNHNY, CDR2 SVGAGI (reference sequence). Here the CDR3 reads CASSYGSETQYF. Written as DNA, the CDR3 is TGTGCCAGCAGTTACGGTTCGGAGACCCAGTACTTC.

V is TRBV27 and J is TRBJ2-7, with no clear D. The length of the CDR3 is 12 residues. Trimming removed 4 bases at V and 10 bases at J, with 14 bases between. Germline assignment: CDR1 MNHEY and CDR2 SMNVEV (reference sequence). CDR3: CASSSPTSIQYF. DNA of the CDR3: TGTGCCAGCAGTTCACCTACGAGCATCCAGTACTTC.

This chain links TRBV11-2 with TRBJ2-2; weak D call: TRBD1 (6 bases). Germline CDR1 and CDR2: SGHAT and FQNNGV. This CDR3 is 14 amino acids long. Trimming removed 7 bases from V and 2 bases from J, with 11 bases in between. Here the CDR3 DNA reads TGTGCCAGCAACCACAGGGACAACACCGGGGAGCTGTTTTTT. Its translation is CASNHRDNTGELFF.

The rearrangement joins TRBV30 to TRBJ1-3, with D possibly matching TRBD1 (6 bases). The CDR3 is made up of 18 amino acids. Germline CDR1 GTSNPN, CDR2 SVGIG (reference sequence). The ends were cut back, 1 base at V and 5 bases at J, with 24 bases in the middle. The CDR3 loop reads CAWSGRPPKGGFRNTIYF. As DNA, the CDR3 is TGTGCCTGGAGTGGCCGACCCCCCAAGGGGGGCTTTCGAAACACCATATATTTT.

J is TRBJ2-5 and V is TRBV13, with 8 bases fitting TRBD1. J lost 2 bases, V lost 0 bases, and 2 bases had no gene match. From germline, CDR1 is PRHDT and CDR2 FYEKMQ (reference sequence). The CDR3 loop spans 15 amino acids. CDR3 sequence: CASSLGDRAQETQYF. Written as DNA, the CDR3 is TGTGCCAGCAGCTTAGGGGACAGGGCTCAAGAGACCCAGTACTTC. Full variable domain (missing parts from reference TRBV13 and TRBJ2-5): AAGVIQSPRHLIKEKRETATLKCYPIPRHDTVYWYQQGPGQDPQFLISFYEKMQSDKGSIPDRFSAQQFSDYHSELNMSSLELGDSALYFCASSLGDRAQETQYFGPGTRLLVL.

The V and J genes are TRBV10-3 and TRBJ2-1; D not resolved. Germline-derived CDR1 and CDR2 are ENHRY and SYGVKD. V lost 2 bases and J lost 7, with 6 bases in between. This CDR3 has 12 residues. This CDR3 is CAISEMGNEQFF. The CDR3 nucleotides are TGTGCCATCAGTGAGATGGGAAATGAGCAGTTCTTC.

This clone was detected only once. This chain connects TRBV6-4 to TRBJ2-2; no definite D call. The CDR3 spans 14 residues. The V end lost 0 bases, the J end lost 0 bases, and 2 bases lay between the germline ends. CDR1 is MRHNA, CDR2 SNTAGT, per germline. Here the CDR3 reads CASSDSPNTGELFF. The CDR3 coding sequence is TGTGCCAGCAGTGACTCCCCGAACACCGGGGAGCTGTTTTTT.

V gene TRBV12-5 combines with J gene TRBJ2-3; TRBD2 agrees at 7 bases. V shed 1 base and J 4 bases; nucleotides not matched to a gene: 5. The CDR3 is 15 residues long. From germline, CDR1 is LGHNT and CDR2 FRNRAP. CDR3 nucleotides: TGTGCTAGTGGTTTGGCGGGAGGTTACCCAGATACGCAGTATTTT. Translated: CASGLAGGYPDTQYF.

This chain joins TRBV5-4 and TRBJ2-1; a weak D match, TRBD1 (6 bases). The germline V gene encodes CDR1 SGHNT and CDR2 YYREEE (reference sequence). This CDR3 spans 14 amino acids. Trimming removed 5 bases at V and 9 bases at J, with 18 bases between. CDR3 DNA sequence: TGTGCCAGCAGGCCTATTACAGGGAGAGGTGAGCAGTTCTTC. It codes for CASRPITGRGEQFF.

The chain uses TRBV6-5 and TRBJ1-3; D perhaps matches TRBD1 (5 bases). The CDR3 runs 15 residues. Trimming left V 2 bases short and J 0 bases short, with 8 bases between. CDR1 and CDR2 (germline): MNHEY, SVGAGI. The CDR3: CASSYGANSGNTIYF. In DNA form, the CDR3 reads TGTGCCAGCAGTTACGGGGCCAACTCTGGAAACACCATATATTTT.

The chain carries TRBV5-4 and TRBJ1-4; perhaps TRBD1 as D (5 bases). Germline V gene lookup returns CDR1 SGHNT and CDR2 YYREEE (reference sequence). The CDR3 loop spans 16 amino acids. The germline V and J ends were trimmed by 0 bases and 3 bases, with 12 bases remaining between them. The CDR3 DNA reads as TGTGCCAGCAGCTTGGGAGGGGCGGCCTCTAATGAAAAACTGTTTTTT. Encoded protein: CASSLGGAASNEKLFF.